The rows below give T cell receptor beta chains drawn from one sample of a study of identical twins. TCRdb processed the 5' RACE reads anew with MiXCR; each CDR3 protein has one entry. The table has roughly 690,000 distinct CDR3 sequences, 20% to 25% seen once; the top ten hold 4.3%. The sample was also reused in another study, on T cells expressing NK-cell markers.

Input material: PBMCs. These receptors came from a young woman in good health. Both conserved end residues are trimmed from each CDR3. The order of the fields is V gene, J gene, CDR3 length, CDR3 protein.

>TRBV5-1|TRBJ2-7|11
ASSLARRSHNY
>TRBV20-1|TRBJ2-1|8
SPAGRVAF
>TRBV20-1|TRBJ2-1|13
SARILTHSYNEQF
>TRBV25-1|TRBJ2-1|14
ASSDRGTPSYNEQF
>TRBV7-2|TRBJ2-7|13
ASSFLGSGDYEQY
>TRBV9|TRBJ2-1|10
ASSAQTGLQF
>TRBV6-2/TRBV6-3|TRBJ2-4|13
ASSRDRGAKNIQY
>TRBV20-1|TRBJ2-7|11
SAGGQISYEQY
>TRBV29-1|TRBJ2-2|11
SVLPKNTGELF
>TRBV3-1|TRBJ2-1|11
ASSGTGSNEQF
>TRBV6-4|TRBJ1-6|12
ASSEGGGSSPLH
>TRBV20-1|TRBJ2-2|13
SAISSGTNTGELF
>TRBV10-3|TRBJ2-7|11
AISGTDAYEQY
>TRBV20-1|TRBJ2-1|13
SARTGTGNYNEQF
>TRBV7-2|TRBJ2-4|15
ASSSIHTRDGRNIQY
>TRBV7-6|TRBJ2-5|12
ASSPTGGDETQY
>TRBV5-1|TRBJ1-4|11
ASSFRTDAHLF
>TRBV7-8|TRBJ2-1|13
ASSLAQGSNNEQF
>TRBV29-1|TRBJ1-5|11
SADGRRDQPQH
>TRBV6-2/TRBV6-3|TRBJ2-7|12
ASSFSGNFYEQY
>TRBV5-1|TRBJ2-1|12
ASSLDMRYNEQF
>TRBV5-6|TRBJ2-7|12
ASKSQRTAYEQY
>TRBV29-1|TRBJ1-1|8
SVGITEAF
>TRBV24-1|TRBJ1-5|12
ATSDQTGDQPQH
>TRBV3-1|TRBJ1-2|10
ASSQNLPGQS
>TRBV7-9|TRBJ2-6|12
ASSLGAGANVLT
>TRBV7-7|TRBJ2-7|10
ASSPNRVEQY
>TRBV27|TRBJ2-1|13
ASRSPGTGANEQF
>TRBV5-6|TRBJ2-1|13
ASSPDLAEAPGQF
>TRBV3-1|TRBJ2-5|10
ASSQVAETQY
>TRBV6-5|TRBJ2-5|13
ASSYMSAPQETQY
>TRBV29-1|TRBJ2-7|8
SVGTYEQY
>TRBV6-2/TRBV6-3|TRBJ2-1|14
ASSMKSGGLYNEQF
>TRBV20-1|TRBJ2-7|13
SALRASSGSYEQY
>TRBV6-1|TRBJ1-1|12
ASSRQGAFTEAF
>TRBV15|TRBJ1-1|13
ATSNDVGMNTEAF
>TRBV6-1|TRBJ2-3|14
ASSLSGRPGGDTQY
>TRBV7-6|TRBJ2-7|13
ASSVGVGTGDEQY
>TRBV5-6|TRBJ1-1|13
ASSSGRLMNTEAF
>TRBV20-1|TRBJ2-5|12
SAPLAGVGETQY
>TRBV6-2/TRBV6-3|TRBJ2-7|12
ASIPGLPSYEQY
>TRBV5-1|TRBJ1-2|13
ASSPGAGVNYGYT
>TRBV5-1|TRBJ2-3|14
ASSYRTSVSTDTQY
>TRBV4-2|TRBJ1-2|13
ASSQKGGRAGSFT
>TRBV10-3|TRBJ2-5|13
AISESGLLEGTQY
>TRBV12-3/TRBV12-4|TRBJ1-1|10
ASGTMNTEAF
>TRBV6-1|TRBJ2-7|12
ASRLTGGLNEQY
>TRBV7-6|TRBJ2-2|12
ASSVTTNTGELF
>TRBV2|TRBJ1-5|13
ASTEGQGDNQPQH
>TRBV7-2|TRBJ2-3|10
ASSSTGGTQY
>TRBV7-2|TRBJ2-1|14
ASSLVGTALYNEQF
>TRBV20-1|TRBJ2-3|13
SASLAGGPLDTQY
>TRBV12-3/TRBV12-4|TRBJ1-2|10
ASRTRGGGYT
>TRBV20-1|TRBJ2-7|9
SVSGAYEQY
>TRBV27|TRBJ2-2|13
ASSIGGQATGELF
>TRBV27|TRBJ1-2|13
ASSLSWAINYGYT
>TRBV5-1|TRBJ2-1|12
ASSPGTGNNEQF